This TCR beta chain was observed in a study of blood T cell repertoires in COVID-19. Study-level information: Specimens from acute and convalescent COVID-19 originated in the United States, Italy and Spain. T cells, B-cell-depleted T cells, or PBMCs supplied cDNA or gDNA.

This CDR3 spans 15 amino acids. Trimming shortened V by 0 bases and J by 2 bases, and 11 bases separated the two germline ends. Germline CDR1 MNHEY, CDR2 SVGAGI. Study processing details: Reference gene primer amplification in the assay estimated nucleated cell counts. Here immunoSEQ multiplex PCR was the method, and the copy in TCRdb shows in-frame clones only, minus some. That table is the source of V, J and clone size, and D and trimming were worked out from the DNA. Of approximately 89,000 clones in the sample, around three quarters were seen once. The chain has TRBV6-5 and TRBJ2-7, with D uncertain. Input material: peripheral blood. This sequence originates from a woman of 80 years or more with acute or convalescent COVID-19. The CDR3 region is CASSYSPSVPYEQYF. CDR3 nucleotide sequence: TGTGCCAGCAGTTACTCGCCCAGCGTGCCCTACGAGCAGTACTTC.